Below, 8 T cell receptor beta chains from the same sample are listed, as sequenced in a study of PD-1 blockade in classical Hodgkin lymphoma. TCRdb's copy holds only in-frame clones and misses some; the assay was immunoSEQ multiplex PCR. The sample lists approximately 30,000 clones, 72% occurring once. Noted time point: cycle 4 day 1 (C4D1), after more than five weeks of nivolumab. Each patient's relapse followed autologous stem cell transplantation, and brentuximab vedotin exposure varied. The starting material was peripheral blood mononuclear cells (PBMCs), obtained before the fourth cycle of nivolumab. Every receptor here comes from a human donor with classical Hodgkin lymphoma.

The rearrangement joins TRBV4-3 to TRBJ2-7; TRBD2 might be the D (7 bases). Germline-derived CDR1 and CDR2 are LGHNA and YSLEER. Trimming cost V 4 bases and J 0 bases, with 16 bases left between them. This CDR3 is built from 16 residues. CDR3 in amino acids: CASSPRGGVSSYEQYF. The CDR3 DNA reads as TGCGCCAGCAGCCCCAGAGGGGGGGTGAGCTCCTACGAGCAGTACTTC.

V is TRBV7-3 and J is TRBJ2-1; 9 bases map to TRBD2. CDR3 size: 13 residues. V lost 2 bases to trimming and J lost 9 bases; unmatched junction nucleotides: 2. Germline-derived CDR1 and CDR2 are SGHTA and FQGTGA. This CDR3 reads CASSLAGGREQFF. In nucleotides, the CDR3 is TGTGCCAGCAGCTTAGCGGGAGGGCGTGAGCAGTTCTTC.

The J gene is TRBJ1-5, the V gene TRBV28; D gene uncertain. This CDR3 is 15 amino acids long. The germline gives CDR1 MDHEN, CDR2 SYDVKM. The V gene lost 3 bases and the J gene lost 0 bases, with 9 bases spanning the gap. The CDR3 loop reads CASSFYTVSNQPQHF. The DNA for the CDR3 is TGTGCCAGCAGTTTCTACACGGTTAGCAATCAGCCCCAGCATTTT.

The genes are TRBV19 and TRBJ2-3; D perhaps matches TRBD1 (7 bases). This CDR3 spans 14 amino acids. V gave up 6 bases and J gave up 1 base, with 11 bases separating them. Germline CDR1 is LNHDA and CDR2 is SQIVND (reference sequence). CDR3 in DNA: TGTGCCAGTAGCAGGGGGGCAGGCACAGATACGCAGTATTTT. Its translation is CASSRGAGTDTQYF.

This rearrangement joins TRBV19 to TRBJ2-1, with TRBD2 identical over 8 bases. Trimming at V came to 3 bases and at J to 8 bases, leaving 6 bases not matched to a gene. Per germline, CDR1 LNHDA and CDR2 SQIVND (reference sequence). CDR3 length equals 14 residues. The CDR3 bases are TGTGCCAGTAGTATGGCGGGAGGTTCATATGAGCAGTTCTTC. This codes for CASSMAGGSYEQFF.

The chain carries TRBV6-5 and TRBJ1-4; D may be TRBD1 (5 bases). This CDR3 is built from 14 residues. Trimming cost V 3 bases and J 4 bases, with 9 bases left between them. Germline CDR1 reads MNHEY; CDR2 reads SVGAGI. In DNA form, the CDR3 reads TGTGCCAGCAGTTATGGACACCTTAATGAAAAACTGTTTTTT. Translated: CASSYGHLNEKLFF.

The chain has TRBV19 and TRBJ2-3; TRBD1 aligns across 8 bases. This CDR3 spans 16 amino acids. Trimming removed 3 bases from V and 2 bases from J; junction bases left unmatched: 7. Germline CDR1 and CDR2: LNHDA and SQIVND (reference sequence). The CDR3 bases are TGTGCCAGTAGTATTGGGACAGGAGGAAACACAGATACGCAGTATTTT. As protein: CASSIGTGGNTDTQYF.

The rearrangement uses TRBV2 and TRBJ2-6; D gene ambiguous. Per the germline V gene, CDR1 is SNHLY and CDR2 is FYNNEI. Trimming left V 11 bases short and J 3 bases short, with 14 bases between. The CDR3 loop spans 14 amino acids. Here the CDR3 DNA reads TGTGCCGGTCGGCCGGTGGGTGGGGCCAACGTCCTGACTTTC. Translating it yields CAGRPVGGANVLTF.